In its sample, the clone carrying this T cell receptor beta chain was seen many times. No antigen is known for it. The data derive from a study of T cells in Graves' hyperthyroidism and ophthalmopathy. Overall study context: Pretreatment peripheral blood was obtained at initial diagnosis. Study-wide results and caveats: Blood also contained most expanded thyroid clonotypes above 0.001.

Trimming took off 1 base at V and 4 bases at J, with 10 bases between the two ends. Germline V gene sequence: CDR1 SGHAT, CDR2 FQNNGV. This CDR3 has 14 amino acids. TCR beta CDR3 region amplification was performed from RNA transcripts. The HTBI set primed first-round TCR CDR3 RT-PCR. TCRdb reprocessed the multiplex PCR reads with MiXCR, giving one entry per CDR3 protein. The sample includes hundreds of thousands of distinct CDR3 sequences, approximately 14% of them seen just once. Absence of ophthalmopathy progression within 18 months defined stable Graves' hyperthyroidism. Patients aged 18 to 65 had newly diagnosed hyperthyroidism that had lasted under 2 months.

The rearrangement uses TRBV11-2 and TRBJ2-5; D is possibly TRBD2 (6 bases). Sequences were obtained from blood. This clonotype was obtained from a woman aged 18 to 35 with Graves' hyperthyroidism. CDR3 DNA: TGTGCCAGCAGCTTAGTCCAGGGAGGAGAGACCCAGTACTTC. Residues: CASSLVQGGETQYF.